These 21 T cell receptor beta chains share one sample of origin, sequenced in a study of T-cell reconstitution after alpha-beta-depleted transplantation in children. Researchers prepared the TCRbeta library using unique molecular identifiers, the study reports. TCRdb recomputed calls from the PCR reads with MiXCR, one row per CDR3 protein. The sample lists a few hundred thousand distinct CDR3 sequences; around 10% were seen once. Sequencing used PBMCs from the stem cell graft donor, obtained from the stem cell graft. These receptors all stem from a human donor who donated a stem cell graft to a child with acute lymphoblastic leukemia.

The chain joins TRBV7-2 to TRBJ1-6, with D tentatively TRBD1 (5 bases). Trimming removed 2 bases at V and 8 bases at J, with 10 bases between. From germline, CDR1 is SGHTA and CDR2 FQGNSA. The CDR3 has 14 amino acids. The CDR3 loop is CASSLFQGDSPLHF. CDR3 nucleotide sequence: TGTGCCAGCAGCTTATTCCAGGGAGATTCACCCCTCCACTTT. Looking up the rest from reference TRBV7-2 and TRBJ1-6 gives the full variable domain: GAGVSQSPSNKVTEKGKDVELRCDPISGHTALYWYRQSLGQGLEFLIYFQGNSAPDKSGLPSDRFSAERTGGSVSTLTIQRTQQEDSAVYLCASSLFQGDSPLHFGNGTRLTVT.

This clonotype has more than one count but fewer than ten. The J gene is TRBJ2-1, the V gene TRBV11-2, with D perhaps assigned TRBD1 or TRBD2 (5 bases each). The CDR3 length is 13 residues. V was trimmed by 4 bases and J by 10 bases, leaving 14 bases between them. Per germline, CDR1 SGHAT and CDR2 FQNNGV. The CDR3 is CASSSGASLEQFF. DNA for the CDR3: TGTGCCAGCAGCTCCGGGGCCAGCTTGGAGCAGTTCTTC.

This clonotype was seen a single time. Germline and junction disagree at one end, which may indicate a read error. This chain joins TRBV3-1 and TRBJ2-7; 7 bases map to TRBD2. The CDR3 length is 15 residues. Germline V gives CDR1 LGHDT, CDR2 YNNKEL (reference sequence). CDR3 sequence reads: CASSQDRLALYVQYF. The CDR3 nucleotides are TGTGCCAGCAGCCAAGATAGACTAGCACTCTACGTGCAGTACTTC.

This clonotype appeared a few times. The chain employs TRBV10-2 and TRBJ2-2; 9 bases match TRBD2. V was pared by 8 bases and J by 4 bases, with 11 bases of the junction left unmatched. This CDR3 region has 16 residues. Germline V CDR1 and CDR2: WSHSY, SAAADI. CDR3 residues: CASRLSGGRATGELFF. DNA for the CDR3: TGCGCCAGCCGGTTGTCTGGCGGGAGGGCCACCGGGGAGCTGTTTTTT.

Ten or more counts support this clonotype. The chain couples TRBV12-3 or TRBV12-4 to TRBJ2-1; no firm D call. This CDR3 spans 11 amino acids. With 4 bases removed from V and 9 bases from J, the gap between germline ends came to 7 bases. The CDR3, as DNA: TGTGCCAGCAGTTATGCCCGTGAGCAGTTCTTC. This encodes CASSYAREQFF.

This clonotype is a singleton in its sample. This may be a read error, as it is one base from a much larger clone. The chain is built from TRBV5-1 and TRBJ2-1; no clear D. Germline CDR1 reads SGHRS; CDR2 reads YFSETQ. The CDR3 is 14 amino acids. This chain's CDR3 is CASSTESSYNEHFF. The CDR3 DNA reads TGCGCCAGCAGCACGGAGAGCTCCTACAATGAGCACTTCTTC.

The rearrangement joins TRBV29-1 to TRBJ1-4, with D hard to call. V was trimmed by 7 bases and J by 8 bases, leaving 14 bases between them. CDR1 and CDR2 from the germline V gene are SQVTM and ANQGSEA. The length of the CDR3 is 12 residues. The CDR3 region has the DNA TGCAGCGGTGGTAAGATAGGCGAAAAACTGTTTTTT. Protein sequence: CSGGKIGEKLFF.

This clonotype has just a few counts. CDR3 sequence reads: CASSQVKGGGETQYF. The CDR3 nucleotides read TGTGCCAGCAGCCAAGTCAAGGGCGGCGGAGAGACCCAGTACTTC. The gene calls are TRBV3-1 and TRBJ2-5; D ambiguous. Trimming removed 1 base from V and 4 bases from J, with 13 bases in between. CDR1 LGHDT and CDR2 YNNKEL come from the germline V gene (reference sequence). The CDR3 length is 15 residues.

The V gene is TRBV18, the J gene TRBJ1-1, with 7 bases lining up with TRBD1. The CDR3 totals 16 residues. Germline lookup yields CDR1 KGHSH and CDR2 LQKENI. The V segment lost 6 bases and the J segment 1 base; nucleotides outside the gene matches: 11. The CDR3 DNA is TGTGCCAGCTCCCACAGAGGACAGGCCGGGAACACTGAAGCTTTCTTT. Protein: CASSHRGQAGNTEAFF.

This clonotype was seen at least ten times. The V call is TRBV24-1, the J call TRBJ2-5, with a weak D call TRBD1 (6 bases). CDR1 KGHDR and CDR2 SFDVKD come from the germline V gene. This CDR3 is 18 amino acids long. Trimming cost V 1 base and J 1 base, with 18 bases left between them. CDR3: CATSDLSPGTTSQETQYF. CDR3 nucleotide sequence: TGTGCCACCAGTGATTTAAGCCCTGGGACAACCTCCCAAGAGACCCAGTACTTC.

This clonotype was seen ten or more times. This chain uses TRBV4-1 with TRBJ2-5; TRBD2 aligns across 11 bases. V lost 3 bases and J lost 4; bases outside the gene matches: 1. The CDR3 loop spans 14 amino acids. Per the germline V gene, CDR1 is MGHRA and CDR2 is YSYEKL. The CDR3: CASSQGTSGETQYF. In DNA, the CDR3 is TGCGCCAGCAGCCAGGGGACTAGCGGAGAGACCCAGTACTTC.

The V call is TRBV20-1, the J call TRBJ2-3, with no clear D. The V gene lost 4 bases and the J gene lost 0 bases, with 17 bases spanning the gap. The CDR3 is 16 residues long. Germline lookup yields CDR1 DFQATT and CDR2 SNEGSKA (reference sequence). CDR3 DNA: TGCAGTGCTACCTGGCTCCTTGGGTCTAGCACAGATACGCAGTATTTT. It translates to CSATWLLGSSTDTQYF.

The chain combines TRBV7-9 with TRBJ2-3; 8 bases map to TRBD1. J lost 4 bases, V lost 6 bases, and 9 bases had no gene match. The CDR3 totals 15 residues. Germline lookup yields CDR1 SEHNR and CDR2 FQNEAQ (reference sequence). The CDR3 loop reads CASSADRGWADTQYF. The CDR3 DNA sequence: TGTGCCAGCAGTGCCGACAGGGGATGGGCAGATACGCAGTATTTT.

The V gene is TRBV28, the J gene TRBJ2-7; no definite D call. Germline CDR1 is MDHEN and CDR2 is SYDVKM. V was cut by 5 bases and J by 9 bases, with 11 bases left in between. This CDR3 has 11 amino acids. As DNA, the CDR3 is TGTGCCAGCAGTCCGAGCTATGTGCAGTACTTC. Residues: CASSPSYVQYF.

The chain employs TRBV6-5 and TRBJ2-1; D perhaps matches TRBD2 (6 bases). V was trimmed by 2 bases and J by 7 bases, leaving 21 bases between them. The CDR3 has 17 amino acids. Per the germline V gene, CDR1 is MNHEY and CDR2 is SVGAGI. As DNA, the CDR3 is TGTGCCAGCAGTTACCAGTCTTTCGTGACGGAGGGGAATGAGCAGTTCTTC. It is translated as CASSYQSFVTEGNEQFF.

The chain employs TRBV4-1 and TRBJ2-6; 11 nucleotides agree with TRBD1. Germline CDR1 is MGHRA and CDR2 is YSYEKL. Trimming took 0 bases from V and 0 from J; bases not matched to a gene: 7. The length of the CDR3 is 20 residues. CDR3 DNA: TGCGCCAGCAGCCAAGACCTCGGACAGGGGGCCCGCTCTGGGGCCAACGTCCTGACTTTC. Translating it yields CASSQDLGQGARSGANVLTF.

In its sample, this clonotype was seen many times. This chain links TRBV6-2 or TRBV6-3 with TRBJ2-7; D is undetermined. V lost 6 bases and J 5 bases, leaving 8 bases between the germline ends. Germline CDR1 and CDR2: MNHEY and SVGEGT. The CDR3 has 11 residues. CDR3 sequence (DNA): TGTGCCAGCAGATATGTGCACGAGCAGTACTTC. Protein product: CASRYVHEQYF.

The chain couples TRBV4-3 to TRBJ2-3, with 8 positions matching TRBD2. CDR3 size: 17 residues. Per the germline V gene, CDR1 is LGHNA and CDR2 is YSLEER. J gave up 2 bases and V 1 base, and 8 bases lay outside the gene matches. The CDR3: CASSQVRAGVDTDTQYF. The CDR3 DNA reads as TGCGCCAGCAGCCAAGTACGAGCGGGAGTTGACACAGATACGCAGTATTTT.

This clonotype was counted a few times. The genes are TRBV4-2 and TRBJ2-3; unclear D gene. This CDR3 comprises 16 residues. Trimming took off 4 bases at V and 2 bases at J, with 16 bases between the two ends. Per the germline V gene, CDR1 is LGHNA and CDR2 is YNFKEQ. The CDR3 is CASSPGGLPSTDTQYF. CDR3 nucleotide sequence: TGTGCCAGCAGCCCCGGCGGCTTACCCTCCACAGATACGCAGTATTTT.

As concerns this clonotype: A much larger clone differs by one base, so this may be a read error. The V call is TRBV9, the J call TRBJ2-2, with a weak D call TRBD2 (6 bases). CDR1 and CDR2 from the germline V gene are SGDLS and YYNGEE. Trimming took 7 bases from V and 4 from J, leaving 20 bases between them. The CDR3 extends over 16 amino acids. The CDR3 DNA sequence: TGTGCCAGCGGCGCCCTAGCGCCCCGGGGCACCGGGGAGCTGTTTTTT. Its protein product is CASGALAPRGTGELFF.

The chain employs TRBV7-2 and TRBJ2-5; D is undetermined. The V gene lost 1 base and the J gene lost 1 base, with 7 bases spanning the gap. CDR1 and CDR2 (germline): SGHTA, FQGNSA. This CDR3 is built from 14 residues. The DNA for the CDR3 is TGTGCCAGCAGCTTAGAGGTCTTCCAAGAGACCCAGTACTTC. It specifies CASSLEVFQETQYF.